This T cell receptor beta chain was sequenced during a study of cytomegalovirus exposure and HLA in healthy donors. Study-wide results and limits: A missense variant in DCLRE1C was later tied to TCR beta V- and J-gene trimming. The authors reported that TCR beta sequences could predict HLA-A and HLA-B alleles. These predictions were accurate for most subjects in the first cohort. The study designated 150 or so TCR beta chains cytomegalovirus-associated.

Concerning this clone itself: Its antigen is still unknown.

Germline CDR1 reads LNHDA; CDR2 reads SQIVND (reference sequence). V lost 7 bases and J 5 bases, leaving 17 bases between the germline ends. The CDR3 spans 15 residues. In the PCR, 60 Vbeta and 13 Jbeta primers were used. In the original processing: In a later analysis, of around 80 million unique beta chains, 9 million to 11 million appeared in at least two donors. Profiled with immunoSEQ multiplex PCR; TCRdb holds only in-frame clones, not every one. V, J and clone size are those of that table, while D and trimming were read from the DNA. The data show around 150,000 clones, about three quarters seen once.

The sample comprised PBMCs. The source of this sequence is a man in his fifties in good health and CMV-seropositive. The V and J genes are TRBV19 and TRBJ2-2, with TRBD1 as a possible D gene (6 bases). CDR3 loop: CASNRALRMTGELFF. CDR3 in DNA: TGTGCCAGTAACAGGGCTCTTCGGATGACCGGGGAGCTGTTTTTT.